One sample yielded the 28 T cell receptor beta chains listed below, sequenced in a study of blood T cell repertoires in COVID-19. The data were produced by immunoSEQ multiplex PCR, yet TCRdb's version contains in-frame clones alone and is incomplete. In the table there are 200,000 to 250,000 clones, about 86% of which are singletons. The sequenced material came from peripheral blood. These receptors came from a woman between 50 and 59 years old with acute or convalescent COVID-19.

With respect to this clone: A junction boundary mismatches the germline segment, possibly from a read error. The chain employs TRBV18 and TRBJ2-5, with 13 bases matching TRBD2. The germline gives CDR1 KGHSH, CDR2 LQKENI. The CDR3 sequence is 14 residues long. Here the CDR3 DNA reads TGTGCCAGCTCCCGCGGACTAGCGGGAGAGGCCCAGTACTTC. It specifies CASSRGLAGEAQYF.

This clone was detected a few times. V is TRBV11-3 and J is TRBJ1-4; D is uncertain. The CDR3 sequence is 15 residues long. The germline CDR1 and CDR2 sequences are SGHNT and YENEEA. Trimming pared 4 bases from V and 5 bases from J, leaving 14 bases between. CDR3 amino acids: CASSSAGSKNEKLFF. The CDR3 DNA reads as TGTGCCAGCAGCTCGGCCGGGTCGAAAAATGAAAAACTGTTTTTT.

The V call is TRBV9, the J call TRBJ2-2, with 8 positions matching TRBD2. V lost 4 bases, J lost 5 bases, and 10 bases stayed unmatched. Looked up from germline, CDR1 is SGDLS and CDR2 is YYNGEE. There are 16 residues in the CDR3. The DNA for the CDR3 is TGTGCCAGCAGCCTACGAGCGGGAGATCTGACCGGGGAGCTGTTTTTT. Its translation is CASSLRAGDLTGELFF. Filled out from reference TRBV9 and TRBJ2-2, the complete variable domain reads DSGVTQTPKHLITATGQRVTLRCSPRSGDLSVYWYQQSLDQGLQFLIQYYNGEERAKGNILERFSAQQFPDLHSELNLSSLELGDSALYFCASSLRAGDLTGELFFGEGSRLTVL.

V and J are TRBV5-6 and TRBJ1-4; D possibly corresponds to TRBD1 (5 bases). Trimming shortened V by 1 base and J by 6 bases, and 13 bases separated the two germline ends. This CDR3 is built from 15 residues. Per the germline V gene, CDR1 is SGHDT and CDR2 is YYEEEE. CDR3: CASSLIGAQDEKLFF. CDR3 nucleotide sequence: TGTGCCAGCAGCTTGATAGGGGCTCAAGATGAAAAACTGTTTTTT.

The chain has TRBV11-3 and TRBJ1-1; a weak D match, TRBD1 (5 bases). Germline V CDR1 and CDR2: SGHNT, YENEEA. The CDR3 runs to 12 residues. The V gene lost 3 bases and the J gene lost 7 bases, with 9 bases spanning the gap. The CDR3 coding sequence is TGTGCCAGCAGCTTCGGGGGGGGTGAAGCTTTCTTT. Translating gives CASSFGGGEAFF.

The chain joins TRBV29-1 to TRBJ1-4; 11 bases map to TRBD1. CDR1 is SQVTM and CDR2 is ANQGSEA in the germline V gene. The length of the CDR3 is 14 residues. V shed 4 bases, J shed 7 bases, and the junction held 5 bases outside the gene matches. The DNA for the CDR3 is TGCAGCGTTGCCGGACAGGGGGCGGCTGAAAAACTGTTTTTT. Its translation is CSVAGQGAAEKLFF.

The CDR3 loop reads CASSKVGWERITYEQYF. CDR3 in DNA: TGTGCCAGCAGCAAAGTCGGGTGGGAGCGGATCACCTACGAGCAGTACTTC. The J gene is TRBJ2-7, the V gene TRBV21-1; the D call TRBD2 from the table was never checked on the DNA. TRBV21-1 represents a pseudogene. This CDR3 has 17 residues.

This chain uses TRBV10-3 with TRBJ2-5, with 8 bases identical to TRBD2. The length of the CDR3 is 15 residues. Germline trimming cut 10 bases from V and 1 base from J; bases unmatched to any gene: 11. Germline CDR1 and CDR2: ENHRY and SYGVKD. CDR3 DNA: TGTGCCACGGGGGCCATAGCGGGATCCCAAGAGACCCAGTACTTC. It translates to CATGAIAGSQETQYF.

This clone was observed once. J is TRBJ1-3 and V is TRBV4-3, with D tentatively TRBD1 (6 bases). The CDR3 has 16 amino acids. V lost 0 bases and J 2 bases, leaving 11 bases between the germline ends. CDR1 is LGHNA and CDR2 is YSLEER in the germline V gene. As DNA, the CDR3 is TGCGCCAGCAGCCAAGATCGGGACACTCCTGGAAACACCATATATTTT. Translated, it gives CASSQDRDTPGNTIYF.

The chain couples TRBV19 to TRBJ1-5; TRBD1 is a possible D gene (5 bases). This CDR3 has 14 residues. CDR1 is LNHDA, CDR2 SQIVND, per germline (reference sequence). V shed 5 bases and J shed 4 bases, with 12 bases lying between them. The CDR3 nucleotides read TGTGCCAGTAGTCATACCGGGGGTAATCAGCCCCAGCATTTT. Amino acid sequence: CASSHTGGNQPQHF. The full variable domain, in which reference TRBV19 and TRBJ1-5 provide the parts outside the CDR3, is DGGITQSPKYLFRKEGQNVTLSCEQNLNHDAMYWYRQDPGQGLRLIYYSQIVNDFQKGDIAEGYSVSREKKESFPLTVTSAQKNPTAFYLCASSHTGGNQPQHFGDGTRLSIL.

The CDR3, as DNA: TGTGCCAGTAGTATGGGGGCCGACTATGGCTACACCTTC. This translates into CASSMGADYGYTF. The chain carries TRBV19 and TRBJ1-2, with a weak D call TRBD1 (6 bases). Trimming left V 3 bases short and J 3 bases short, with 8 bases between. Germline values: CDR1 LNHDA, CDR2 SQIVND (reference sequence). The CDR3 totals 13 residues.

CDR3 nucleotide sequence: TGTGCCAGCAGCTCCTCGGGACTCCAAGAGACCCAGTACTTC. Protein: CASSSSGLQETQYF. The chain links TRBV5-4 to TRBJ2-5, with TRBD2 as a possible D gene (6 bases). V dropped 3 bases and J dropped 1 base, with 10 bases sitting between them. CDR1 and CDR2 from the germline V gene are SGHNT and YYREEE (reference sequence). The length of the CDR3 is 14 residues.

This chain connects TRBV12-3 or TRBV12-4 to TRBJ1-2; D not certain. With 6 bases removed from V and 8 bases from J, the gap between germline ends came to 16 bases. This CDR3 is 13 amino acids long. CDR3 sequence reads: CASRGRLGDGYTF. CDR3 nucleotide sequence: TGTGCCAGCAGAGGTCGCCTTGGAGACGGCTACACCTTC.

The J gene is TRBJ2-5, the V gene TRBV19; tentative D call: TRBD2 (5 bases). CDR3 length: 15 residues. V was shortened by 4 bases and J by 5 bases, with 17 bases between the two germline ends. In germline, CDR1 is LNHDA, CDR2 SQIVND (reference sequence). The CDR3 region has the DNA TGTGCCAGTAGTAAACAAAGGACTCCTGGGGAGACCCAGTACTTC. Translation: CASSKQRTPGETQYF.

In DNA form, the CDR3 reads TGTGCCAGCAGTGATCGGACTAGCGGGACCTACGAGCAGTACTTC. As protein: CASSDRTSGTYEQYF. The chain couples TRBV25-1 to TRBJ2-7; 12 nucleotides match TRBD2. The ends lost 3 bases at V and 2 bases at J; junction bases unmatched: 2. CDR3 length: 15 amino acids. Germline values: CDR1 MGHDK, CDR2 SYGVNS.

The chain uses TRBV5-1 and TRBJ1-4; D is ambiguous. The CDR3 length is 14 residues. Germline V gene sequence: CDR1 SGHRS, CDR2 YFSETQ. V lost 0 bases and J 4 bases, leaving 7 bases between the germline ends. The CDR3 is CASSLATVNEKLFF. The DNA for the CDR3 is TGCGCCAGCAGCTTGGCTACAGTTAATGAAAAACTGTTTTTT.

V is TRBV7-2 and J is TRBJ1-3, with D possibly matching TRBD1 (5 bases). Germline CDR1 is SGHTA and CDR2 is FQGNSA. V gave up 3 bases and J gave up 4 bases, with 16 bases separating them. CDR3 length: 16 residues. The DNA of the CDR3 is TGTGCCAGCAGCTTCACTGCCTATGGGGCCGGAAACACCATATATTTT. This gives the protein CASSFTAYGAGNTIYF. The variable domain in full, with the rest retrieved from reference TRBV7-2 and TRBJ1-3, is GAGVSQSPSNKVTEKGKDVELRCDPISGHTALYWYRQSLGQGLEFLIYFQGNSAPDKSGLPSDRFSAERTGGSVSTLTIQRTQQEDSAVYLCASSFTAYGAGNTIYFGEGSWLTVV.

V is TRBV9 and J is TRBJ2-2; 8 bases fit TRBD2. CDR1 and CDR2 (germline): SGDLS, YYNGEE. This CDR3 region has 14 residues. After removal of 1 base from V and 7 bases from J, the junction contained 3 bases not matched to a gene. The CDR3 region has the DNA TGTGCCAGCAGCGTAACGGGAGGGGGCGGGGAGCTGTTTTTT. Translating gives CASSVTGGGGELFF.

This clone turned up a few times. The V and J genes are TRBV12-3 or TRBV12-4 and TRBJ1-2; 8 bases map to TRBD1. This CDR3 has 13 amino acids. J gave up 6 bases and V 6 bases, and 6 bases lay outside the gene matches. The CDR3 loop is CASSLGQANGYTF. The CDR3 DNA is TGTGCCAGCAGCCTGGGACAGGCGAATGGCTACACCTTC.

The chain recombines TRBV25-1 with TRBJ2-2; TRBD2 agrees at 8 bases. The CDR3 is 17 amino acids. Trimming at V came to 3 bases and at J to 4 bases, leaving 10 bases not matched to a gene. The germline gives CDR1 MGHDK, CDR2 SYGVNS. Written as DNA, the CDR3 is TGTGCCAGCAGTGATAAAAGGGGAGGGACTAGCACCGGGGAGCTGTTTTTT. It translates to CASSDKRGGTSTGELFF.

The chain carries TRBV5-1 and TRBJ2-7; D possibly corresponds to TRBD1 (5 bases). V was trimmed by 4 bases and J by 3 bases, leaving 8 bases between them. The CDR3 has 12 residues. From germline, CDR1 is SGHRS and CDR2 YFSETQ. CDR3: CASSPDNYEQYF. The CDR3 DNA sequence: TGCGCCAGCAGCCCGGACAACTACGAGCAGTACTTC. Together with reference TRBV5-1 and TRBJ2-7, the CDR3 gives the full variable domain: KAGVTQTPRYLIKTRGQQVTLSCSPISGHRSVSWYQQTPGQGLQFLFEYFSETQRNKGNFPGRFSGRQFSNSRSEMNVSTLELGDSALYLCASSPDNYEQYFGPGTRLTVT.

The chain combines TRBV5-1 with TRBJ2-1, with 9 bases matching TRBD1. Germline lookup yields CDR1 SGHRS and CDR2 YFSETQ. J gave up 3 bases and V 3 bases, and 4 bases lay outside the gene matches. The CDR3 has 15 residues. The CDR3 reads CASSSGQGIYNEQFF. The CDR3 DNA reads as TGCGCCAGCAGCTCCGGACAGGGGATCTACAATGAGCAGTTCTTC.

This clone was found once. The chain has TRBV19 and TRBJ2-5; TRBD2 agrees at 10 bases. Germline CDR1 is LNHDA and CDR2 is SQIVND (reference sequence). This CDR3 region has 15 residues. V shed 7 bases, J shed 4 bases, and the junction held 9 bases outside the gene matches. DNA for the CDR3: TGTGCCAGTAAAAGGATAGCGGGGGGACCAGAGACCCAGTACTTC. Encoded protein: CASKRIAGGPETQYF.

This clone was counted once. CDR3 protein: CASEALAGGPYEQYF. The CDR3 DNA is TGTGCCAGCGAAGCACTAGCGGGAGGGCCCTACGAGCAGTACTTC. J is TRBJ2-7 and V is TRBV2, with 13 bases identical to TRBD2. CDR3 length: 15 amino acids. CDR1 and CDR2 from the germline V gene are SNHLY and FYNNEI. The junction had 6 bases not matched to a gene; V was cut back by 8 bases and J by 2 bases.

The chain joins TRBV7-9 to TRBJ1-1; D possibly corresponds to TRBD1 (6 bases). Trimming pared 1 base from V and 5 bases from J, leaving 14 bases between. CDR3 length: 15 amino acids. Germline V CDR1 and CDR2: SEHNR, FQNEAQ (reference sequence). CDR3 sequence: CASSLGPQGWTEAFF. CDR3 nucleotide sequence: TGTGCCAGCAGCTTAGGGCCACAGGGCTGGACTGAAGCTTTCTTT. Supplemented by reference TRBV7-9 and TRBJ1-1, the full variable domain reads DTGVSQNPRHKITKRGQNVTFRCDPISEHNRLYWYRQTLGQGPEFLTYFQNEAQLEKSRLLSDRFSAERPKGSFSTLEIQRTEQGDSAMYLCASSLGPQGWTEAFFGQGTRLTVV.

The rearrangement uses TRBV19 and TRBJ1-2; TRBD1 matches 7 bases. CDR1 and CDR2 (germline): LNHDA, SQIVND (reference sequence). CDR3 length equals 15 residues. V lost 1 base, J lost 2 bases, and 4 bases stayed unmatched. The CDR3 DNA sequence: TGTGCCAGTAGTATAGGCTGGGGACAGAACTATGGCTACACCTTC. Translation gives CASSIGWGQNYGYTF.

The CDR3 DNA follows: TGTGCCAGCAGTAATCGGGACAGGAGTTACAATGAGCAGTTCTTC. Translated, it gives CASSNRDRSYNEQFF. The chain combines TRBV5-6 with TRBJ2-1; 8 positions match TRBD1. V lost 5 bases, J lost 4 bases, and 8 bases stayed unmatched. CDR1 is SGHDT, CDR2 YYEEEE, per germline. The CDR3 consists of 15 residues.

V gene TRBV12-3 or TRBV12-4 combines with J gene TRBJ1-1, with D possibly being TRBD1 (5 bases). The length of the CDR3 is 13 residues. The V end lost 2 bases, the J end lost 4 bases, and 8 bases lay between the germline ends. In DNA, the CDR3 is TGTGCCAGCAGTTTACAGGGTTCCACTGAAGCTTTCTTT. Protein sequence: CASSLQGSTEAFF.